A selection of T cell receptor beta chains follows, all from one sample in a study of T cell responses to AZD1222 COVID-19 vaccine. Here immunoSEQ multiplex PCR was the method, and the copy in TCRdb shows in-frame clones only, minus some. The sample yields roughly 98,000 clones, approximately 90% seen once. The sample was peripheral blood, taken on day 0 of AZD1222 vaccination. The receptor source for this set is an adult in good health. CDR3s include the opening cysteine and the closing phenylalanine or tryptophan. The D gene is left open where the match is weak. The size of a clone is reported for some rows only, either as once, few or many, or as a class for expanded clones.

J,V,D,size,CDR3,DNA
TRBJ2-1,TRBV2,-,-,CASRAGQSSYNEQFF,TGTGCCAGCAGGGCGGGACAGAGCTCCTACAATGAGCAGTTCTTC
TRBJ1-1,TRBV9,-,-,CASSAGAGITFF,TGTGCCAGCAGCGCAGGGGCAGGGATAACTTTCTTT
TRBJ1-5,TRBV19,-,-,CASSSTPGQPQHF,TGTGCCAGTAGTAGTACCCCGGGGCAGCCCCAGCATTTT
TRBJ1-2,TRBV10-3,TRBD1,-,CAISETGQGNYGYTF,TGTGCCATCAGTGAGACAGGACAGGGGAACTATGGCTACACCTTC
TRBJ2-7,TRBV7-9,TRBD1,once,CASSPQGQGYEQYF,TGTGCCAGCAGCCCCCAGGGACAGGGCTACGAGCAGTACTTC
TRBJ1-2,TRBV6-5,-,-,CASSYGGYGYTF,TGTGCCAGCAGTTACGGCGGCTATGGCTACACCTTC
TRBJ1-1,TRBV6-5,-,-,CASRFLVRLEAFF,TGTGCCAGCAGGTTTCTAGTGCGCTTAGAAGCTTTCTTT
TRBJ1-6,TRBV14,-,-,CASSQGQVSPLHF,TGTGCCAGCAGCCAAGGACAGGTTTCACCCCTCCACTTT
TRBJ1-2,TRBV19,-,-,CASTKGGADYGYTF,TGTGCCAGTACCAAGGGGGGGGCCGACTATGGCTACACCTTC
TRBJ1-4,TRBV5-1,-,-,CASSLRGSRDEKLFF,TGCGCCAGCAGCTTGAGGGGGAGTAGAGACGAAAAACTGTTTTTT
TRBJ1-2,TRBV11-2,TRBD1,once,CASSLAAGGNGYTF,TGTGCCAGCAGCTTAGCGGCAGGGGGAAATGGCTACACCTTC
TRBJ1-6,TRBV7-3,-,once,CASSSKSAGRGSPLHF,TGTGCCAGCAGCTCGAAATCCGCAGGGCGGGGATCACCCCTCCACTTT
TRBJ1-2,TRBV2,TRBD1,once,CASSQETGGSGYTF,TGTGCCAGCAGTCAGGAGACAGGGGGAAGTGGCTACACCTTC
TRBJ2-1,TRBV6-2/TRBV6-3,TRBD2,once,CASRPSGGNYNEQFF,TGTGCCAGCAGACCTAGCGGGGGGAACTACAATGAGCAGTTCTTC
TRBJ2-1,TRBV7-3,-,-,CASSPTGHYSYNEQFF,TGTGCCAGCAGCCCCACGGGACACTACTCCTACAATGAGCAGTTCTTC
TRBJ1-1,TRBV20-1,TRBD1,-,CSASGQGRNMNTEAFF,TGCAGTGCTAGTGGACAGGGTCGTAATATGAACACTGAAGCTTTCTTT
TRBJ1-2,TRBV18,-,-,CASSPRGDYGYTF,TGTGCCAGCTCACCACGTGGTGACTATGGCTACACCTTC
TRBJ1-6,TRBV6-6,-,-,CASRPLEISPLHF,TGTGCCAGCAGACCTCTTGAAATCTCACCCCTCCACTTT
TRBJ1-5,TRBV19,-,-,CPRRRSDTYQPQHF,TGTCCAAGGAGAAGGTCAGACACTTATCAGCCCCAGCATTTT
TRBJ2-1,TRBV18,-,-,CASSSSDASSYNEQFF,TGTGCCAGCTCATCTTCGGACGCAAGCTCCTACAATGAGCAGTTCTTC
TRBJ1-2,TRBV29-1,TRBD1,-,CSARQGVRGYTF,TGCAGCGCCCGACAGGGAGTCCGGGGCTACACCTTC
TRBJ2-7,TRBV2,-,-,CASSEGSPWEQYF,TGTGCCAGCAGTGAGGGATCTCCTTGGGAGCAGTACTTC
TRBJ2-1,TRBV29-1,TRBD2,-,CSARTSGYNEQFF,TGCAGCGCGAGGACTAGCGGCTACAATGAGCAGTTCTTC
TRBJ2-2,TRBV6-5,-,-,CASSYGPGELFF,TGTGCCAGCAGTTACGGTCCCGGGGAGCTGTTTTTT
TRBJ2-1,TRBV2,TRBD2,-,CASSEETSGSMGYNEQFF,TGTGCCAGCAGTGAAGAGACTAGCGGGAGCATGGGGTACAATGAGCAGTTCTTC
TRBJ1-1,TRBV28,TRBD1,-,CASSLTRGRGTEAFF,TGTGCCAGCAGTTTAACGAGGGGGCGAGGCACTGAAGCTTTCTTT
TRBJ2-7,TRBV10-3,TRBD1,-,CAISDPRQGAGGEQYF,TGTGCCATCAGTGACCCGAGGCAGGGGGCTGGAGGCGAGCAGTACTTC
TRBJ2-2,TRBV2,-,-,CASSEASGDGELFF,TGTGCCAGCAGTGAAGCGTCAGGGGACGGGGAGCTGTTTTTT
TRBJ1-5,TRBV5-8,TRBD1,-,CASSRDGQVSNQPQHF,TGTGCCAGCAGCCGCGATGGACAGGTGAGCAATCAGCCCCAGCATTTT
TRBJ1-5,TRBV6-5,-,-,CASSYSNGGGNQPQHF,TGTGCCAGCAGTTACTCGAATGGGGGAGGCAATCAGCCCCAGCATTTT
TRBJ2-5,TRBV28,-,-,CASSGGTLVLETQYF,TGTGCCAGCAGTGGGGGCACCCTAGTGTTGGAGACCCAGTACTTC
TRBJ2-7,TRBV4-2,TRBD1,-,CASSQDRGSEQYF,TGTGCCAGCAGCCAGGACAGGGGGAGCGAGCAGTACTTC
TRBJ1-5,TRBV18,-,-,CASSRTQGSGQPQHF,TGTGCCAGCTCACGGACACAGGGTTCTGGTCAGCCCCAGCATTTT
TRBJ1-1,TRBV27,TRBD1,-,CASSFTGGTAEAFF,TGTGCCAGCAGTTTTACGGGAGGGACAGCTGAAGCTTTCTTT
TRBJ2-5,TRBV28,TRBD1,-,CASSIGGQGVETQYF,TGTGCCAGCAGCATCGGGGGACAGGGCGTAGAGACCCAGTACTTC
TRBJ2-3,TRBV19,TRBD2,once,CASMGRGTDTQYF,TGTGCCAGTATGGGGAGGGGCACAGATACGCAGTATTTT
TRBJ1-3,TRBV5-1,TRBD1,-,CASSLARTGENTIYF,TGCGCCAGCAGCTTGGCCCGGACAGGGGAAAACACCATATATTTT
TRBJ2-2,TRBV19,-,-,CASSIGRTLNTGELFF,TGTGCCAGTAGTATAGGGCGGACCCTGAACACCGGGGAGCTGTTTTTT
TRBJ2-6,TRBV14,-,-,CASSLEFSGANVLTF,TGTGCCAGCAGCCTAGAGTTTTCTGGGGCCAACGTCCTGACTTTC
TRBJ1-5,TRBV19,TRBD1,-,CASSLSRGQGGQPQHF,TGTGCCAGTAGTCTATCCCGTGGACAGGGCGGTCAGCCCCAGCATTTT
TRBJ1-1,TRBV2,-,once,CASSDRDTGAFF,TGTGCCAGCAGTGACCGGGACACGGGGGCTTTCTTT
TRBJ2-7,TRBV6-2/TRBV6-3,-,-,CASSYVLRISYEQYF,TGTGCCAGCAGTTACGTTTTACGAATCTCCTACGAGCAGTACTTC
TRBJ1-6,TRBV3-1/TRBV3-2,TRBD1,-,CASSPRTGKRRSPLHF,TGTGCCAGCAGCCCTCGGACAGGGAAGAGAAGGTCACCCCTCCACTTT
TRBJ1-5,TRBV27,-,-,CASSLALSNQPQHF,TGTGCCAGCAGTTTGGCCCTTAGCAATCAGCCCCAGCATTTT